By share of the sample, the clone carrying this T cell receptor (beta chain) is medium-sized. What it recognizes is unknown. TCRdb re-called the 5' RACE reads through MiXCR, storing one row per CDR3 protein. There are about 39,000 distinct CDR3 sequences in the sample; 9% to 12% occur only once, and more than 15% lies in the top ten. This sample was taken from a study of CD8 T cells in ankylosing spondylitis. Study findings and constraints: Prior work had noted some motif variants in reactive arthritis blood and synovial fluid. Researchers reportedly found disease-linked clones significantly enriched in matched ankylosing spondylitis synovial fluid. Among TCR beta sequences, a motif of eight highly homologous variants appeared characteristic of ankylosing spondylitis blood. Researchers report that disease-linked clones proved CD8+ and relatively rare in peripheral blood.

This CDR3 has 15 residues. CDR1 and CDR2 (germline): SGHVS, FNYEAQ. The V end was cut by 1 base, the J end by 1 base, with 11 bases between. The source material was blood, either unsorted or a sorted T cell fraction (not recorded which). The chain carries TRBV7-6 and TRBJ2-7; the D gene is possibly TRBD1 (5 bases). This clonotype originated in a male donor with ankylosing spondylitis or in good health (not recorded which). CDR3 sequence (DNA): TGTGCCAGCAGCTTAGATACAGGACCTTCCTACGAGCAGTACTTC. Its translation is CASSLDTGPSYEQYF.